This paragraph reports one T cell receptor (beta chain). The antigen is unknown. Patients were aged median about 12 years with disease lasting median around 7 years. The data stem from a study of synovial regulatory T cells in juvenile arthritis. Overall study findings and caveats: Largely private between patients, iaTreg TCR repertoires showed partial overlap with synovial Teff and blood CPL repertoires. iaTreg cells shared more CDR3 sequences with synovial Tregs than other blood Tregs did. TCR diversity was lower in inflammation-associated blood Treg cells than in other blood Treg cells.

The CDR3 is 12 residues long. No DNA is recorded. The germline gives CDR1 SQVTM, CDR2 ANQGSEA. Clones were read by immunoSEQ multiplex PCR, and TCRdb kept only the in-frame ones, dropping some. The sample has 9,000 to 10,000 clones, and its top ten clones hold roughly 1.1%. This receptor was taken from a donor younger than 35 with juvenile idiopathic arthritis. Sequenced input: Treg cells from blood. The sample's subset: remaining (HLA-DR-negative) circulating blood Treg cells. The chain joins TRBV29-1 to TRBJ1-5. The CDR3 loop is CSVGGRNQPQHF. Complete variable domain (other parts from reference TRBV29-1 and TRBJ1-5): SAVISQKPSRDICQRGTSLTIQCQVDSQVTMMFWYRQQPGQSLTLIATANQGSEATYESGFVIDKFPISRPNLTFSTLTVSNMSPEDSSIYLCSVGGRNQPQHFGDGTRLSIL.